The sequence of this T cell receptor (beta chain) was determined in a study of blood T cell repertoires in COVID-19. Study context: The samples span acute and convalescent COVID-19 from the United States, Italy and Spain. T cells, B-cell-depleted T cells, or PBMCs supplied cDNA or gDNA.

This clone showed up just once. In the source study's methods: Reference gene primer amplification gave nucleated cell count estimates. Profiling relied on immunoSEQ multiplex PCR, and the TCRdb table lists in-frame clones only, not all of them. D and trimming come from the DNA, and the V and J calls and clone size come from that table. The repertoire includes 250,000 to 300,000 clones, around 81% of them detected once, and around 2.9% sits in the top ten. Looked up from germline, CDR1 is MNHEY and CDR2 is SMNVEV (reference sequence). The CDR3 consists of 16 residues. Trimming left V 2 bases short and J 0 bases short, with 8 bases between.

This clonotype was sampled from a woman aged 60 to 75 with active or convalescent COVID-19. The J gene is TRBJ2-6, the V gene TRBV27; D is unresolved. The sequencing sample was made of peripheral blood. The CDR3 is CASSLRHRSGANVLTF. As DNA, the CDR3 is TGTGCCAGCAGTTTAAGACACCGCTCTGGGGCCAACGTCCTGACTTTC.